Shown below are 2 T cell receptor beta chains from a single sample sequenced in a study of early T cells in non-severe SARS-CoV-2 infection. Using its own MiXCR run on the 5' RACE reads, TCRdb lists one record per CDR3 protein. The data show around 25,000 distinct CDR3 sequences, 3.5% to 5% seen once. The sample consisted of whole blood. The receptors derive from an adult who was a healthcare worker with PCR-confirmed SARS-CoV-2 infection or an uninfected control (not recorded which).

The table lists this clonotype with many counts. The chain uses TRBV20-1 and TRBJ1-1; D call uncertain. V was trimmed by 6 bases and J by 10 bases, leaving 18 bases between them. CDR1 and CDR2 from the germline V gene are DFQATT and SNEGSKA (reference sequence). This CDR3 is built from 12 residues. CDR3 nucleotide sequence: TGCAGTGCGCCACCCCAAAGCAAGGGAGCTTTCTTT. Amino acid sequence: CSAPPQSKGAFF.

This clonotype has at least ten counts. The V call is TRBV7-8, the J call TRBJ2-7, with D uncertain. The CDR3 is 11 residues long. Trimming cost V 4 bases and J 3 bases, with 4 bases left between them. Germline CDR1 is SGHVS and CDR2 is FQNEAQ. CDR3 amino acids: CASSSIYEQYF. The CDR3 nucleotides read TGTGCCAGCAGCTCTATCTACGAGCAGTACTTC.